This entry lists 7 T cell receptor beta chains sequenced from one sample in a study of T cell responses to AZD1222 COVID-19 vaccine. TCRdb keeps only in-frame clones here, not all; method: immunoSEQ multiplex PCR. The data contain approximately 100,000 clones, 90% of them singletons. The sequencing here drew on peripheral blood, taken 28 days after the second AZD1222 dose. Source of these receptors: an adult who received the AZD1222 COVID-19 vaccine.

This clone has only one observation. The rearrangement links TRBV28 to TRBJ1-5; no firm D call. V lost 4 bases and J lost 7, with 8 bases in between. In germline, CDR1 is MDHEN, CDR2 SYDVKM. The CDR3 consists of 12 residues. The CDR3 region has the DNA TGTGCCAGCAGTTCCCCGCCACAGCCCCAGCATTTT. The encoded protein is CASSSPPQPQHF.

The chain is built from TRBV7-8 and TRBJ2-7; D ambiguous. The CDR3 runs to 12 residues. V lost 5 bases to trimming and J lost 6 bases, with 11 bases between them. Germline V gene data show CDR1 as SGHVS and CDR2 as FQNEAQ. CDR3 region: CASSRLGSEQYF. Here the CDR3 DNA reads TGTGCCAGCAGCCGACTGGGTAGCGAGCAGTACTTC.

The chain has TRBV7-6 and TRBJ2-1, with 11 bases aligning to TRBD2. The V and J ends lost 1 base and 7 bases, in that order; junction bases with no gene match: 3. This CDR3 region has 15 residues. Germline V CDR1 and CDR2: SGHVS, FNYEAQ. In nucleotides, the CDR3 is TGTGCCAGCAGCTTAGTCACTAGCGGGGGTAATGAGCAGTTCTTC. It is translated as CASSLVTSGGNEQFF.

This sequence joins TRBV25-1 and TRBJ2-5, with TRBD2 identical over 9 bases. Trimming cost V 2 bases and J 5 bases; bases outside gene matches: 3. Germline loops: CDR1 MGHDK, CDR2 SYGVNS. The CDR3 has 14 residues. This chain's CDR3 is CASSEQREAETQYF. CDR3 DNA: TGTGCCAGCAGTGAACAGCGGGAGGCTGAGACCCAGTACTTC.

In its sample, this clone was seen once. CDR3 region: CASSYGTAEKLFF. Here the CDR3 DNA reads TGTGCCAGCAGTTATGGGACAGCTGAAAAACTGTTTTTT. This sequence joins TRBV12-3 or TRBV12-4 and TRBJ1-4, with TRBD1 matching over 7 bases. The length of the CDR3 is 13 residues. J gave up 7 bases and V 4 bases, and 3 bases lay outside the gene matches.

V usage is TRBV3-1 (or the pseudogene TRBV3-2) and J usage is TRBJ1-1; no clear D. The V end was cut by 7 bases, the J end by 4 bases, with 10 bases between. The germline V gene encodes CDR1 LGHDT and CDR2 YNNKEL (reference sequence). CDR3 size: 12 residues. The CDR3 coding sequence is TGTGCCAGCAACGGAGAGGGCACTGAAGCTTTCTTT. Its translation: CASNGEGTEAFF.

V is TRBV20-1 and J is TRBJ1-2; no clear D gene. The CDR3 length is 11 residues. Trimming removed 3 bases from V and 8 bases from J, with 10 bases in between. Looked up from germline, CDR1 is DFQATT and CDR2 is SNEGSKA (reference sequence). This chain's CDR3 is CSASPGRGYTF. CDR3 bases: TGCAGTGCTAGTCCTGGGCGAGGCTACACCTTC.